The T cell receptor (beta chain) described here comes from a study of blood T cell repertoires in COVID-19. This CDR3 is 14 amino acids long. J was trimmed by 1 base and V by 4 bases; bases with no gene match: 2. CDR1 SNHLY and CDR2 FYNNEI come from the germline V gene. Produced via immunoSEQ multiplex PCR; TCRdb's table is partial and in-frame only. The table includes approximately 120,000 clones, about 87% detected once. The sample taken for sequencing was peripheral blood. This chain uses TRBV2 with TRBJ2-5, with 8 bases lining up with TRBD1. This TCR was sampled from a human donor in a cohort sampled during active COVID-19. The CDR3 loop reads CASSAQGGQETQYF. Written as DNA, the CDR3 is TGTGCCAGCAGTGCACAGGGGGGCCAAGAGACCCAGTACTTC.